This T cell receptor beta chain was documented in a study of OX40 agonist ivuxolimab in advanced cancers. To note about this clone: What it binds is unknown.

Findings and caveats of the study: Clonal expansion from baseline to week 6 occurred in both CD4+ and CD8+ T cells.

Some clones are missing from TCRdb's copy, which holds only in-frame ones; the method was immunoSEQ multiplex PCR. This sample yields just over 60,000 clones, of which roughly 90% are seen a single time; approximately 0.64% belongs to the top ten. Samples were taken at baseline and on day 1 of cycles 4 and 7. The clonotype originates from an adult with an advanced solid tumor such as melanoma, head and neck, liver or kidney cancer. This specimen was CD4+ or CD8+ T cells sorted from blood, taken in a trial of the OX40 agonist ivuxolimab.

The CDR3 region has the DNA TGTGCCAGCAGCTCGAACAGGGAGGGCACGAAGTATTTT. Translating gives CASSSNREGTKYF. The chain recombines TRBV11-1 with TRBJ2-3; D is possibly TRBD2 (7 bases). The CDR3 is made up of 13 amino acids. Germline V gene data show CDR1 as SGHAT and CDR2 as FQDESV (reference sequence). Trimming removed 4 bases at V and 13 bases at J, with 18 bases between.